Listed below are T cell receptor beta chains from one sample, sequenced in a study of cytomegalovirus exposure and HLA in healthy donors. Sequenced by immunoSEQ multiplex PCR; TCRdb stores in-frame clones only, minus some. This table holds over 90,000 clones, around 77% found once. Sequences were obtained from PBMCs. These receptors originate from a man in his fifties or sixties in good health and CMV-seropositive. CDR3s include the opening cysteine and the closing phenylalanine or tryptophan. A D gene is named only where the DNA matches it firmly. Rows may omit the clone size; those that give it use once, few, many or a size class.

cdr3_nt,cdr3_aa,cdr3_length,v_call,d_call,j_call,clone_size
TGTGCCAGCAGTTACGTGGCAGGTTCTTCAGATACGCAGTATTTT,CASSYVAGSSDTQYF,15,TRBV6-5,NA,TRBJ2-3,NA
TGCGCCAGCAGCCTAGAGACAGGGGGCACAGATACGCAGTATTTT,CASSLETGGTDTQYF,15,TRBV4-3,TRBD1,TRBJ2-3,NA
TGTGCCAGTAGTATAGCAACCGGGACAGACTACGAGCAGTACTTC,CASSIATGTDYEQYF,15,TRBV19,TRBD1,TRBJ2-7,NA
TGTGCCAGCAGTTTCCGGGACTCATCCTACGAGCAGTACTTC,CASSFRDSSYEQYF,14,TRBV2,NA,TRBJ2-7,NA
TGCAGCTCATGGGAGGGGGCTGGAAACACCATATATTTT,CSSWEGAGNTIYF,13,TRBV29-1,NA,TRBJ1-3,few
TGTGCCAGCAGCTTGGCAGCGGGAGGGGTGGGTGCGATCTTC,CASSLAAGGVGAIF,14,TRBV5-4,TRBD2,TRBJ2-1,NA
TGTGCCAGCAGTTTTGGGGCTCCCAACTCTGAAGCTTTCTTT,CASSFGAPNSEAFF,14,TRBV27,NA,TRBJ1-1,NA
TGCGCCAGCTCATCTCGACTAGCGGGCCTGAACACCGGGGAGCTGTTTTTT,CASSSRLAGLNTGELFF,17,TRBV23-1,TRBD2,TRBJ2-2,NA
TGTGCCAGCTCCCAGGGGACAGGGAGTACCGGGGAGCTGTTTTTT,CASSQGTGSTGELFF,15,TRBV18,TRBD1,TRBJ2-2,NA
TGTGCCAGCAGGCCACTAGCAGCCCAAGAGACCCAGTACTTC,CASRPLAAQETQYF,14,TRBV2,NA,TRBJ2-5,few
TGTGCCAGCAGCTTAGGTTCCCCCACTCAGGGAAGCTACGAGCAGTACTTC,CASSLGSPTQGSYEQYF,17,TRBV13,NA,TRBJ2-7,NA